This T cell receptor beta chain was identified during a study of T cell responses to AZD1222 COVID-19 vaccine. Study-level points and caveats: The study reported that nearly half of spike-specific TCRs target unmutated variant regions. The study found Spike-specific TCR breadth and depth rose after two AZD1222 doses.

This clone was counted a single time. Its specificity is not known. Profiled with immunoSEQ multiplex PCR; TCRdb holds only in-frame clones, not every one. Of about 88,000 clones listed, more than 75% are singletons. This TCR was sampled from an adult in good health. The sample in question was peripheral blood, obtained on day 0 of MenACWY control vaccination.

Here the CDR3 DNA reads TGTGCCAGCAGACTCACGGGAGTCAATGAGCAGTTCTTC. Translating it yields CASRLTGVNEQFF. This chain joins TRBV28 and TRBJ2-1, with D perhaps TRBD2 (6 bases). The V gene's germline CDR1 is MDHEN and CDR2 SYDVKM. V lost 6 bases, J lost 6 bases, and 12 bases lay in between. The CDR3 loop spans 13 amino acids. Full variable domain (missing parts from reference TRBV28 and TRBJ2-1): DVKVTQSSRYLVKRTGEKVFLECVQDMDHENMFWYRQDPGLGLRLIYFSYDVKMKEKGDIPEGYSVSREKKERFSLILESASTNQTSMYLCASRLTGVNEQFFGPGTRLTVL.